This TCR beta chain was profiled in a study of T cell changes during pregnancy in multiple sclerosis. The data were produced by immunoSEQ multiplex PCR, yet TCRdb's version contains in-frame clones alone and is incomplete. The data show 70,000 to 100,000 clones, with approximately 92% seen just once and about 0.93% held by the top ten. From germline, CDR1 is MNHNY and CDR2 SVGAGI (reference sequence). This CDR3 spans 12 amino acids. V was clipped by 2 bases and J by 4 bases, with 5 bases between them. The sequence was obtained from a female donor with multiple sclerosis, enrolled in a pregnancy study. The sample in question was peripheral blood, obtained in the first trimester of pregnancy. This chain links TRBV6-6 with TRBJ1-1; D remains ambiguous. Written as DNA, the CDR3 is TGTGCCAGCAGTTACGGGCTCACTGAAGCTTTCTTT. Amino acids: CASSYGLTEAFF.